The clone carrying this TCR beta chain occurred a few times. The antigen is unknown. These data come from a study of identical twins. Study conclusions and caveats: Shared out-of-frame alpha sequences (those common to twins) showed excess low generation probability. Invariant MAIT and iNKT cells could partly confound zero-insertion analyses. Fewer insertions characterized abundant cord blood beta clonotypes, whereas memory repertoires showed none.

Germline V CDR1 and CDR2: MDHEN, SYDVKM. The CDR3 has 16 residues. With V trimmed by 6 bases and J by 5 bases, 13 bases remained unmatched. In every case, the donor was a healthy Caucasian. TCRdb independently ran MiXCR on the 5' RACE reads; one entry per CDR3 protein. Here the sample spans approximately 680,000 distinct CDR3 sequences, just over 7% being singletons. The data were also submitted as part of a second study, on yellow fever vaccine responses in identical twins.

The chain couples TRBV28 to TRBJ2-5; 9 bases fit TRBD1. The sequence was collected from a woman younger than 30 in good health. Sample: PBMCs. This CDR3 is CASREPAQGARETQYF. The CDR3 DNA is TGTGCCAGCAGAGAACCCGCACAGGGGGCGCGGGAGACCCAGTACTTC.